These T cell receptor beta chains were read from a single sample in a study of T cells after yellow fever vaccination. TCRdb ran MiXCR on the 5' RACE reads and lists one entry per CDR3 protein. The sample lists about 220,000 distinct CDR3 sequences, about 3% occurring once. The sample consisted of CD4+ T cells sorted from PBMCs, taken 10 days after the yellow fever booster vaccination. The receptors were sampled from a man aged 18-30 years who received the YFV17D yellow fever vaccine. The CDR3 runs from the conserved cysteine through the conserved F or W.

v_call	j_call	cdr3_aa
TRBV5-6	TRBJ1-2	CASSFLTRDGRGGYTF
TRBV5-1	TRBJ1-2	CASSPSRLDYGYTF
TRBV7-3	TRBJ2-6	CASSLVGSNTGANVLTF
TRBV7-3	TRBJ1-4	CASSSRGLSNEKLFF
TRBV4-3	TRBJ1-2	CASSRQGGNYGYTF
TRBV9	TRBJ2-4	CASGGGQVSGKNIQYF
TRBV7-9	TRBJ2-2	CASSFRDYLTGELFF
TRBV6-6	TRBJ1-6	CASSYQGPNSPLHF
TRBV5-1	TRBJ1-3	CASSLGPPQGSSGNTIYF
TRBV18	TRBJ1-1	CASSPLRGEAFF
TRBV5-1	TRBJ1-3	CASSLNRGGGNTIYF
TRBV12-3/TRBV12-4	TRBJ2-3	CASSPLAGVRDTQYF
TRBV5-6	TRBJ1-2	CASTLDRDGYTF
TRBV12-3/TRBV12-4	TRBJ1-4	CASSLVLAAYEKLFF
TRBV18	TRBJ2-3	CASSLLAGITDTQYF
TRBV12-3/TRBV12-4	TRBJ1-5	CASSPLDNQPQHF
TRBV7-2	TRBJ1-1	CASRKQRRNTEAFF
TRBV5-5	TRBJ2-3	CASSLAQRTDTQYF
TRBV29-1	TRBJ1-2	CSGKSGQGDGYTF
TRBV5-1	TRBJ2-5	CASSAQGSGEETQYF
TRBV6-2/TRBV6-3	TRBJ2-3	CASSQGPDTDTQYF
TRBV5-4	TRBJ1-4	CASSYRGDEKLFF
TRBV12-3/TRBV12-4	TRBJ2-4	CASTYLGSNIQYF
TRBV20-1	TRBJ2-5	CSASARGGEETQYF
TRBV9	TRBJ2-2	CASSVAIPPRWTGELFF
TRBV18	TRBJ1-2	CASSPDRSLSGGYTF
TRBV7-8	TRBJ2-4	CASSLSPLAKNIQYF
TRBV10-3	TRBJ2-5	CAISEGDQAETKYF
TRBV6-5	TRBJ1-3	CASSYGYGPSSGNTIYF
TRBV20-1	TRBJ2-5	CSGTERGETQYF
TRBV5-1	TRBJ1-1	CASSLNQGARTEAFF
TRBV5-4	TRBJ2-1	CASSLPGWSHNEQFF
TRBV6-5	TRBJ1-6	CASSSTNSPLHF
TRBV5-1	TRBJ1-1	CASSSRRPGQNTEAFF
TRBV7-2	TRBJ1-2	CASNLSGTNYGYTF
TRBV6-2/TRBV6-3	TRBJ1-1	CASSYSSRGVRMNTEAFF
TRBV5-1	TRBJ1-2	CASSAGTGSEGYTF